The source of this T cell receptor beta chain is a study of tumor-infiltrating lymphocytes in primary liver carcinoma. Unsorted whole blood yielded the blood RNA, and germline DNA was also extracted. Using a constant-region primer together with ProtoScript II reverse transcriptase, TCR beta cDNA was made from approximately 500 ng of total RNA. Slightly modified ARM-PCR with three nested multiplex PCR rounds yielded TCR beta libraries. Researchers ran the first two PCR rounds for roughly 10 cycles each with TRBV1-TRBV30 forward primers and a C-beta reverse primer. TCRdb independently ran MiXCR on the multiplex PCR reads; one entry per CDR3 protein. This table holds about 180,000 distinct CDR3 sequences, 60% found once. Germline CDR1 MGHRA, CDR2 YSYEKL. The J segment lost 5 bases and the V segment lost 1 base, leaving 7 bases of the junction unmatched. The CDR3 consists of 15 residues.

Sequenced material: peripheral blood. The rearrangement links TRBV4-1 to TRBJ1-2; TRBD1 agrees at 7 bases. The clonotype originates from a man aged 35-49 years with primary liver carcinoma and hepatitis B virus infection. The CDR3 nucleotides read TGCGCCAGCAGCCAAGGGCCACAGGGGAAATATGGCTACACCTTC. This encodes CASSQGPQGKYGYTF.